There are a few counts of the clone carrying this TCR beta chain. The CDR3 has 14 residues. V was cut by 5 bases and J by 1 base, with 11 bases left in between. Germline V gene lookup returns CDR1 SEHNR and CDR2 FQNEAQ (reference sequence). As handled by the study authors: Estimates of nucleated cell counts were drawn from the amplification of reference gene primers. Profiling relied on immunoSEQ multiplex PCR, and the TCRdb table lists in-frame clones only, not all of them. V and J calls and clone size are those listed in that table; D and trimming were worked out from the DNA. The table lists 200,000 to 250,000 clones, about nine tenths of them singletons. This sample stems from a study of blood T cell repertoires in COVID-19. Study at large: Sites across the United States, Italy and Spain contributed samples from acute and convalescent COVID-19. PBMCs, B-cell-depleted T cells, or T cells provided the cDNA or gDNA that made up the material.

Source material: peripheral blood. This rearrangement joins TRBV7-9 to TRBJ1-1; no clear D gene. The clonotype was recovered from a man between 60 and 70 years old who had recovered from COVID-19. For the CDR3, the DNA is TGTGCCAGCAGCCCGACTCGGGAGAACACTGAAGCTTTCTTT. Its protein is CASSPTRENTEAFF.